This T cell receptor beta chain was sequenced for a study of cytomegalovirus exposure and HLA in healthy donors. Libraries were prepared by immunoSEQ multiplex PCR; TCRdb keeps only in-frame clonotypes and omits some of them. The sample shows more than 85,000 clones, approximately 93% of them seen only once. CDR1 and CDR2 from the germline V gene are MDHEN and SYDVKM. This CDR3 is 15 amino acids long. V lost 5 bases and J lost 6, with 19 bases in between. The clonotype was recovered from a woman aged 25-40 years in good health and CMV-seropositive. Source material: PBMCs. This chain uses TRBV28 with TRBJ1-1; no definite D call. CDR3 nucleotides: TGTGCCAGCAGTCCCCCGGCATGGGGAGGATCTGAAGCTTTCTTT. Its protein is CASSPPAWGGSEAFF.